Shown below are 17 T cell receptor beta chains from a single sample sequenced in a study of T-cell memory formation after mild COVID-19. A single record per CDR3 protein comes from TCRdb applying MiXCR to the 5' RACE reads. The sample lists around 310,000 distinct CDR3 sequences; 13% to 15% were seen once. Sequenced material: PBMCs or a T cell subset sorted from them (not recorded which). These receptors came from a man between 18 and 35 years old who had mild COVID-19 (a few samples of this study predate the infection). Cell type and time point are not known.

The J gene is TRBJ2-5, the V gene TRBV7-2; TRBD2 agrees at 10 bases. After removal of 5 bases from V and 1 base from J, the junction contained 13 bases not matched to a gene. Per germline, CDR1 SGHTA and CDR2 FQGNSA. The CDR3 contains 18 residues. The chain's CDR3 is CASSHYPGTSASQETQYF. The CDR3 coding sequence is TGTGCCAGCAGCCACTACCCCGGGACTAGCGCCTCCCAAGAGACCCAGTACTTC.

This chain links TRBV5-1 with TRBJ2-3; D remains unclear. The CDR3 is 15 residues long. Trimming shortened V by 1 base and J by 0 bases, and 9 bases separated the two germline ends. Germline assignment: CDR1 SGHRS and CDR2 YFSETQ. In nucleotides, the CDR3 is TGCGCCAGCAGCTTGAGTGTCGGGAGCACAGATACGCAGTATTTT. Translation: CASSLSVGSTDTQYF. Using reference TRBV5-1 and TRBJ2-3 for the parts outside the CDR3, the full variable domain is KAGVTQTPRYLIKTRGQQVTLSCSPISGHRSVSWYQQTPGQGLQFLFEYFSETQRNKGNFPGRFSGRQFSNSRSEMNVSTLELGDSALYLCASSLSVGSTDTQYFGPGTRLTVL.

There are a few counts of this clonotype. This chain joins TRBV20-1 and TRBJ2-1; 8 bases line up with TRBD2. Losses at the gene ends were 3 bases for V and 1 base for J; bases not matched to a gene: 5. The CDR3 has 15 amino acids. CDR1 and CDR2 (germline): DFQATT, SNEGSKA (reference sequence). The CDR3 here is CSASSPSGSYNEQFF. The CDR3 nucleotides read TGCAGTGCTAGTTCGCCTAGCGGGTCCTACAATGAGCAGTTCTTC.

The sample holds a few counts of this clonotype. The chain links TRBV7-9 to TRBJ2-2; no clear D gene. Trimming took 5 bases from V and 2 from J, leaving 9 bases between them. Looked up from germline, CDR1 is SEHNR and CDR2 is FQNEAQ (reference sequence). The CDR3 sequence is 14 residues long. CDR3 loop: CASSRAINTGELFF. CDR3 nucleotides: TGTGCCAGCAGCCGAGCCATTAACACCGGGGAGCTGTTTTTT.

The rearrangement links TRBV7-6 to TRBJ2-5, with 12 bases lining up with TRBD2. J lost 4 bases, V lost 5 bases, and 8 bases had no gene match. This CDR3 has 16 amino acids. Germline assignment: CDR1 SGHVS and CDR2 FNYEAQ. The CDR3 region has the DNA TGTGCCAGCAGCCTCGGACTAGCGGGAATAGGAGAGACCCAGTACTTC. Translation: CASSLGLAGIGETQYF.

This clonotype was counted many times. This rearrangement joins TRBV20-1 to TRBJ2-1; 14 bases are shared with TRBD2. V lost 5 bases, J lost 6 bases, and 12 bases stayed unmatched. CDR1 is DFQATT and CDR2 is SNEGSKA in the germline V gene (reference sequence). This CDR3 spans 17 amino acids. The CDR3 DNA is TGCAGTGCTCCCGGACTAGCGGGGGGATTCCCGTCCAATGAGCAGTTCTTC. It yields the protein CSAPGLAGGFPSNEQFF.

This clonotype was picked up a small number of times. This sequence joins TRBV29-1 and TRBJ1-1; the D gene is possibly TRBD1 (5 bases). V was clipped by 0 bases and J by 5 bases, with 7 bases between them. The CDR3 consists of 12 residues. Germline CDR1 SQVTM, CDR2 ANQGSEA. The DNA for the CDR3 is TGCAGCGTTGAAGATGGGGGGACTGAAGCTTTCTTT. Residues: CSVEDGGTEAFF.

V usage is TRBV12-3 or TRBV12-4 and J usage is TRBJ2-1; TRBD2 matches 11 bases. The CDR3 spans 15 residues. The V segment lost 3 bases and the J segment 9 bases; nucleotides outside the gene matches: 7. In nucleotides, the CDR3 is TGTGCCAGCAGTTTCGGGACTAGCGGCCGGGCTGAGCAGTTCTTC. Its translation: CASSFGTSGRAEQFF.

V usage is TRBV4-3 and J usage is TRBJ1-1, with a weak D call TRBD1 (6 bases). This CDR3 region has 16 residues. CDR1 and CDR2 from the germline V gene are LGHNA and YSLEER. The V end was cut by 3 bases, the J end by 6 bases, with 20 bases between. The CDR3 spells CASSHQTGNMGAEAFF. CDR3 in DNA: TGCGCCAGCAGCCACCAGACAGGAAACATGGGCGCTGAAGCTTTCTTT.

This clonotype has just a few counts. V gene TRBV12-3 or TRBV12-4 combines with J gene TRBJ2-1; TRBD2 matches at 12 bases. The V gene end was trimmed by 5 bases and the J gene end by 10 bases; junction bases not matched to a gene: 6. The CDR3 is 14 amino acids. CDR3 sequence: CASSPGLAGPEQFF. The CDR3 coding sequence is TGTGCCAGCAGTCCCGGACTAGCGGGGCCCGAGCAGTTCTTC.

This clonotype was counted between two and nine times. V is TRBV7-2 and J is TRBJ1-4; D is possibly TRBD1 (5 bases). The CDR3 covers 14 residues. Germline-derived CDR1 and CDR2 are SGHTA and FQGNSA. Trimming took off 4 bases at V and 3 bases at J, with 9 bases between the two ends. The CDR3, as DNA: TGTGCCAGCAGCTCCGGGACGGCTAATGAAAAACTGTTTTTT. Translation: CASSSGTANEKLFF. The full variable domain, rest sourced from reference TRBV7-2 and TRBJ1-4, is GAGVSQSPSNKVTEKGKDVELRCDPISGHTALYWYRQSLGQGLEFLIYFQGNSAPDKSGLPSDRFSAERTGGSVSTLTIQRTQQEDSAVYLCASSSGTANEKLFFGSGTQLSVL.

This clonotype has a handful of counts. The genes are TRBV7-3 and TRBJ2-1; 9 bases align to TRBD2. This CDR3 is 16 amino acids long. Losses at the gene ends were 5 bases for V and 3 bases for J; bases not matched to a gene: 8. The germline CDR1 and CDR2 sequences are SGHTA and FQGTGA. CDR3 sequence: CASSTNSAGGYNEQFF. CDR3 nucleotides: TGTGCCAGCAGCACCAACTCAGCGGGGGGCTACAATGAGCAGTTCTTC. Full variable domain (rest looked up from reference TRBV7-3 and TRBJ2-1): GAGVSQTPSNKVTEKGKYVELRCDPISGHTALYWYRQSLGQGPEFLIYFQGTGAADDSGLPNDRFFAVRPEGSVSTLKIQRTERGDSAVYLCASSTNSAGGYNEQFFGPGTRLTVL.

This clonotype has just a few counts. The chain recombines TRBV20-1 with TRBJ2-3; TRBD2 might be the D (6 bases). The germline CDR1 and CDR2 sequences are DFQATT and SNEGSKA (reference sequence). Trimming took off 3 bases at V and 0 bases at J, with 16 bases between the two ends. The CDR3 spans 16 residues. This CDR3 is CSARAAGPTSTDTQYF. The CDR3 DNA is TGCAGTGCTAGGGCGGCGGGGCCCACTAGCACAGATACGCAGTATTTT.

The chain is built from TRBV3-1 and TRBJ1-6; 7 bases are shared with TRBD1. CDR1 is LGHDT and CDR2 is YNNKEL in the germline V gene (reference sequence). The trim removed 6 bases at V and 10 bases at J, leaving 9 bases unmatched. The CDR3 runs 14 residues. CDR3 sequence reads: CASSSQGSSSPLHF. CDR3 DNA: TGTGCCAGCAGTTCACAGGGGTCTAGCTCACCCCTCCACTTT.

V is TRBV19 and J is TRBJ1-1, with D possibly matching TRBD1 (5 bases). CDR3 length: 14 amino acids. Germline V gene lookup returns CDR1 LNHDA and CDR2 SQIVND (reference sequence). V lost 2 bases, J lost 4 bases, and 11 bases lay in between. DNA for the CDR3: TGTGCCAGTAGTATACGCGGGGGTCCCACTGAAGCTTTCTTT. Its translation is CASSIRGGPTEAFF.

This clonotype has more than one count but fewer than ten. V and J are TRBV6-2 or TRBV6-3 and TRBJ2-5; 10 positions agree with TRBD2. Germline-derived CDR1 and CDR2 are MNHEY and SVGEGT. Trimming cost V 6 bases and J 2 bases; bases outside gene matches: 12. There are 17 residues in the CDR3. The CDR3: CASRRGVLAGEQETQYF. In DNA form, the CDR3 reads TGTGCCAGCAGACGAGGCGTCCTAGCGGGGGAGCAAGAGACCCAGTACTTC.

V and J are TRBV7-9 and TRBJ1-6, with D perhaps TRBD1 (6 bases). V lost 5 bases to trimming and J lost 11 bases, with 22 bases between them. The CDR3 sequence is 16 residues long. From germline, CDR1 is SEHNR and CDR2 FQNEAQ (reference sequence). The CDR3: CASSPRITGPITPLHF. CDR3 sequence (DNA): TGTGCCAGCAGCCCTCGGATTACAGGGCCAATTACACCCCTCCACTTT.